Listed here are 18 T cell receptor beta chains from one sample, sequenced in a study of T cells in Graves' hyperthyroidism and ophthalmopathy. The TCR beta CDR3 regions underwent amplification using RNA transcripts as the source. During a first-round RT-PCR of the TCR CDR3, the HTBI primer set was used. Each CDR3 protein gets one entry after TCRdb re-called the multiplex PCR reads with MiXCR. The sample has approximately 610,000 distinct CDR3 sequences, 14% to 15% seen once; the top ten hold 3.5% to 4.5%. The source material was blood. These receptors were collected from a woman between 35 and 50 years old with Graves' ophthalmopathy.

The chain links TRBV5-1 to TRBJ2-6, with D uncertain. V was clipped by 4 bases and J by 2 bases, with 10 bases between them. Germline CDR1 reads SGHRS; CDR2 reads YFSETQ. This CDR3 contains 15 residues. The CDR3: CASSLTDPGANVLTF. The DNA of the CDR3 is TGCGCCAGCAGCCTAACAGACCCTGGGGCCAACGTCCTGACTTTC.

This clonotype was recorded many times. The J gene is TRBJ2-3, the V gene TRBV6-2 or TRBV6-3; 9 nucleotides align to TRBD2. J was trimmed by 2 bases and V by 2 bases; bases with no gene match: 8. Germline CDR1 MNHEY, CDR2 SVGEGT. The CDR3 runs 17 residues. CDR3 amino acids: CASSYQTSGDFTDTQYF. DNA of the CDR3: TGTGCCAGCAGTTACCAGACTAGCGGAGACTTCACAGATACGCAGTATTTT.

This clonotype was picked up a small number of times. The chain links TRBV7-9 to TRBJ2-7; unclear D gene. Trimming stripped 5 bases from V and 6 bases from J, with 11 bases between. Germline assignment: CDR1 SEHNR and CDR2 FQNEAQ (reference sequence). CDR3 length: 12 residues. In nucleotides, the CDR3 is TGTGCCAGCAGCCAGGTGAACCTCGAGCAGTACTTC. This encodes CASSQVNLEQYF.

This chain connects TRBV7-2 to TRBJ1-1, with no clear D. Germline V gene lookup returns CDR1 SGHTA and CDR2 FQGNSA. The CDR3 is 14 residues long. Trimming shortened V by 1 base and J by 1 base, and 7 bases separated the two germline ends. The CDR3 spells CASSLDPGNTEAFF. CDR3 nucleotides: TGTGCCAGCAGCTTAGATCCGGGGAACACTGAAGCTTTCTTT.

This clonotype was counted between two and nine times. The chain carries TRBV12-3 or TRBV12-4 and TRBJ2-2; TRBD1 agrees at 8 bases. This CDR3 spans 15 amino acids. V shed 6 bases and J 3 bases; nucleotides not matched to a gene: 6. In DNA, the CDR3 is TGTGCCAGCAGCACCGGACAGGGATACACCGGGGAGCTGTTTTTT. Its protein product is CASSTGQGYTGELFF.

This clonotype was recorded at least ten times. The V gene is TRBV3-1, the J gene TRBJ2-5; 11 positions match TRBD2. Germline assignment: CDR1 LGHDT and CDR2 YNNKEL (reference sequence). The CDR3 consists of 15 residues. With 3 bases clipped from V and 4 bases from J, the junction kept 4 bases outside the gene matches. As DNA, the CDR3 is TGTGCCAGCAGCCACTATGGACTAGCGGGAGAGACCCAGTACTTC. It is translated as CASSHYGLAGETQYF.

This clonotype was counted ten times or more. The CDR3 DNA sequence: TGTGCCAGCTCACCACCAGGGCTGCAAGAGACCCAGTACTTC. This codes for CASSPPGLQETQYF. The chain is built from TRBV18 and TRBJ2-5; D unresolved. V lost 0 bases, J lost 2 bases, and 7 bases lay in between. This CDR3 region has 14 residues. CDR1 and CDR2 from the germline V gene are KGHSH and LQKENI.

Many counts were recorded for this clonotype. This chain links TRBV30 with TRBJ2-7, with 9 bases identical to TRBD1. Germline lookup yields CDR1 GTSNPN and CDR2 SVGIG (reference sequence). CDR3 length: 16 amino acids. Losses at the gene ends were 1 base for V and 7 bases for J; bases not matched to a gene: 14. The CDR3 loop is CAWSALRTGVPWEQYF. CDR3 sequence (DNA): TGTGCCTGGAGTGCACTGCGGACAGGGGTTCCCTGGGAGCAGTACTTC.

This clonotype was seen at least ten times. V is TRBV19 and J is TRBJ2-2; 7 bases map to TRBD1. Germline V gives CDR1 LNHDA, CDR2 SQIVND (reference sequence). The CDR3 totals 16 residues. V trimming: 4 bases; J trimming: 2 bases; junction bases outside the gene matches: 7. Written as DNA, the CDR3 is TGTGCCAGTAGTAATGTAAGGGGGCTTAACACCGGGGAGCTGTTTTTT. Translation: CASSNVRGLNTGELFF.

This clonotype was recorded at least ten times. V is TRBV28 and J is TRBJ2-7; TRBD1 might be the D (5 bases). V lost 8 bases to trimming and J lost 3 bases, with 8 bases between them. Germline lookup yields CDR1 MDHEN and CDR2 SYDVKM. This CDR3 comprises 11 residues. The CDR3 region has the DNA TGTGCCAGCGGACAACTCTACGAGCAGTACTTC. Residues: CASGQLYEQYF.

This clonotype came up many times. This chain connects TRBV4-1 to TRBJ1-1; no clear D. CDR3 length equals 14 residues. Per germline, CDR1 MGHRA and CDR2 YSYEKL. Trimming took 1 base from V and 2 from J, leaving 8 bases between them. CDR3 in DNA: TGCGCCAGCAGCCAAGGTGAGCTCAACACTGAAGCTTTCTTT. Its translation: CASSQGELNTEAFF.

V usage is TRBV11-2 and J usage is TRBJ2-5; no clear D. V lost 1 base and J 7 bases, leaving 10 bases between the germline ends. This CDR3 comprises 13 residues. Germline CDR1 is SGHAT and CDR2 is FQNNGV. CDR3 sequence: CASSLGPGGTQYF. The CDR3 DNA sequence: TGTGCCAGCAGCTTAGGCCCTGGTGGGACCCAGTACTTC.

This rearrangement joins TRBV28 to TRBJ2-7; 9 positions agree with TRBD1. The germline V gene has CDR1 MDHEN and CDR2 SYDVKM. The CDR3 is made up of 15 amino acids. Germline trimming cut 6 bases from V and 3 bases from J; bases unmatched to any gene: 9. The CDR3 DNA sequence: TGTGCCAGCAGCCCAACAGGGGGCCTTGACTACGAGCAGTACTTC. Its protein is CASSPTGGLDYEQYF.

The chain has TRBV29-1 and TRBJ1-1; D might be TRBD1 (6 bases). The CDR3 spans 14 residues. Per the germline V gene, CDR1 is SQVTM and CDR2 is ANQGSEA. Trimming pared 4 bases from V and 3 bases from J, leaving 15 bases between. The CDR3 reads CSVARGGVDTEAFF. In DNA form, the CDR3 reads TGCAGCGTTGCCAGGGGAGGGGTGGACACTGAAGCTTTCTTT.

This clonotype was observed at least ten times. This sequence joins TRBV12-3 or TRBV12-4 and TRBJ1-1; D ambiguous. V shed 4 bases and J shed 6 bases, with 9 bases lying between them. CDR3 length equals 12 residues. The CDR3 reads CASSSISSEAFF. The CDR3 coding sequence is TGTGCCAGCAGTTCCATTTCCTCTGAAGCTTTCTTT.

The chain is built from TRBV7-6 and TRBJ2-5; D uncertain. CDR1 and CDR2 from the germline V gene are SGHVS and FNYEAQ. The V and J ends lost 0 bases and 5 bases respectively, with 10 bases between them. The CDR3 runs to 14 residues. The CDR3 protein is CASSLASRRETQYF. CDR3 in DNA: TGTGCCAGCAGCTTAGCCAGTAGACGCGAGACCCAGTACTTC. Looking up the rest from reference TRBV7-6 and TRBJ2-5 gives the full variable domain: GAGVSQSPRYKVTKRGQDVALRCDPISGHVSLYWYRQALGQGPEFLTYFNYEAQQDKSGLPNDRFSAERPEGSISTLTIQRTEQRDSAMYRCASSLASRRETQYFGPGTRLLVL.

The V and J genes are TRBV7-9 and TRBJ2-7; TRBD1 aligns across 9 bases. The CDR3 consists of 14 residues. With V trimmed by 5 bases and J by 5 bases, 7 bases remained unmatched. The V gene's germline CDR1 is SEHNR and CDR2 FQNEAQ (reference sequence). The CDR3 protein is CASSVGTGHHEQYF. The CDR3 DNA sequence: TGTGCCAGCAGCGTCGGGACAGGGCACCACGAGCAGTACTTC.

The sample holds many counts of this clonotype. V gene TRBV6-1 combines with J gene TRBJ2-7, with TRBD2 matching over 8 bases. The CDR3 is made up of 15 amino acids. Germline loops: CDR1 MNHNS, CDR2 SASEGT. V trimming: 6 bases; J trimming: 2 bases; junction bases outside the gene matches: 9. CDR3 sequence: CASREPGLVPYEQYF. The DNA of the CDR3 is TGTGCCAGCAGGGAACCGGGACTAGTCCCCTACGAGCAGTACTTC.